This TCR beta chain comes out of a study of identical twins. This clonotype was seen a few times. Its antigen is undetermined. This CDR3 comprises 14 residues. The germline gives CDR1 DFQATT, CDR2 SNEGSKA (reference sequence). Trimming cost V 0 bases and J 7 bases, with 13 bases left between them. TCRdb reanalysed the 5' RACE reads using MiXCR and keeps one entry per CDR3 protein. Of 450,000 to 650,000 distinct CDR3 sequences in the sample, 7.5% to 10% were seen once. General observations from the study: Fewer insertions characterized abundant cord blood beta clonotypes, whereas memory repertoires showed none. Analyses of zero insertions could be partly confounded by invariant MAIT and iNKT cells.

This sample was also put to use in a study of yellow fever vaccine responses in identical twins. That publication notes: It has been reported that, in twins, the vaccine T cell response seemed partly convergent and partly personalized.

The chain employs TRBV20-1 and TRBJ2-1, with D perhaps matching TRBD1 (5 bases). The source material was PBMCs. This TCR derives from a woman between 18 and 29 years old in good health. The CDR3 coding sequence is TGCAGTGCTAGAGATCTGCAGGGTCAGAATGAGCAGTTCTTC. Its translation: CSARDLQGQNEQFF.